This is a list of T cell receptor beta chains from one sample in a study of CD8+CD57+ T cells in acquired aplastic anemia. TCRdb recomputed calls from the reads with MiXCR, one row per CDR3 protein. The table includes about 200,000 distinct CDR3 sequences, almost 50% detected once. The material sequenced was sorted CD4+, CD8+, or CD8+CD57+ T cells (not recorded which) from PBMCs. These receptors were taken from a human donor with aplastic anemia. CDR3s include the opening cysteine and the closing phenylalanine or tryptophan. The order of the fields is V gene, clone size, CDR3 length, J gene, D gene, CDR3 protein, CDR3 DNA. A D gene is named only where the DNA matches it firmly. Only some rows state a clone size, as once, few, many or a class for expanded clones.

TRBV9	many	16	TRBJ1-5	TRBD1	CASSVGTGDGNQPQHF	TGTGCCAGCAGCGTAGGTACAGGGGATGGCAATCAGCCCCAGCATTTT
TRBV29-1	many	18	TRBJ2-1	-	CSVGNHMTASHLYNEQFF	TGCAGCGTTGGTAATCATATGACGGCATCCCACCTCTACAATGAGCAGTTCTTC
TRBV29-1	-	12	TRBJ2-2	-	CSAGSGTGELFF	TGCAGCGCTGGATCGGGGACCGGGGAGCTGTTTTTT
TRBV7-2	many	15	TRBJ2-5	-	CASSRAPAGYETQYF	TGTGCCAGCAGCCGAGCCCCTGCAGGGTACGAGACCCAGTACTTC
TRBV3-1	-	16	TRBJ2-5	TRBD2	CASSQDKRGLQETQYF	TGTGCCAGCAGCCAAGATAAGCGGGGGTTACAAGAGACCCAGTACTTC
TRBV24-1	-	16	TRBJ2-1	TRBD1	CATSDPPGQGRNEQFF	TGTGCCACCAGTGATCCCCCCGGACAGGGCCGGAATGAGCAGTTCTTC
TRBV7-2	few	15	TRBJ1-5	-	CASRLNTFGNQPQHF	TGTGCCAGCAGGCTTAACACTTTCGGCAATCAGCCCCAGCATTTT
TRBV5-1	many	14	TRBJ2-2	TRBD1	CASSLQGVTGELFF	TGCGCCAGCAGCTTGCAGGGGGTAACCGGGGAGCTGTTTTTT
TRBV2	-	18	TRBJ1-6	-	CASSALTSGGAVNSPLHF	TGTGCCAGCAGTGCCTTGACTAGCGGGGGGGCTGTTAATTCACCCCTCCACTTT
TRBV6-1	many	13	TRBJ1-1	-	CASSEGGEGEAFF	TGTGCCAGCAGTGAAGGAGGAGAGGGTGAAGCTTTCTTT
TRBV7-2	-	12	TRBJ1-2	-	CASSFKGDGYTF	TGTGCCAGCAGCTTTAAAGGGGATGGCTACACCTTC
TRBV7-8	many	15	TRBJ1-6	TRBD1	CASSFAGTAVSPLHF	TGTGCCAGCAGCTTCGCCGGGACAGCGGTCTCACCCCTCCACTTT
TRBV4-1	many	15	TRBJ2-7	-	CASSQGEAGTYEQYF	TGCGCCAGCAGCCAGGGGGAGGCCGGGACCTACGAGCAGTACTTC
TRBV19	once	20	TRBJ1-1	-	CASSMGISPSILVMNTEAFF	-
TRBV2	many	15	TRBJ2-5	-	CASSEDGGGRETQYF	TGTGCCAGCAGTGAAGATGGGGGGGGCCGGGAGACCCAGTACTTC